Listed here are 26 T cell receptor beta chains from one sample, sequenced in a study of a mutant IDH1 vaccine in newly diagnosed glioma. The time point denotes: baseline, week 1 (first vaccination visit). Treatment noted: pre-vaccination baseline after standard-of-care therapy. Libraries were prepared by immunoSEQ multiplex PCR; TCRdb keeps only in-frame clonotypes and omits some of them. The data hold 45,000 to 55,000 clones, with around 86% observed a single time. Specimen: PBMCs, collected from a glioma patient treated with radiotherapy, temozolomide or both. These receptors were obtained from a man aged 40-49 years with glioma.

The V gene is TRBV9, the J gene TRBJ1-2; D gene unclear. The germline V and J ends were trimmed by 4 bases and 5 bases, with 9 bases remaining between them. Germline V gene lookup returns CDR1 SGDLS and CDR2 YYNGEE. The CDR3 is made up of 12 amino acids. The CDR3 region is CASSRRDYGYTF. CDR3 nucleotide sequence: TGTGCCAGCAGCCGCCGGGATTATGGCTACACCTTC.

The chain combines TRBV5-1 with TRBJ1-1; D might be TRBD1 (5 bases). CDR1 SGHRS and CDR2 YFSETQ come from the germline V gene. The CDR3 extends over 12 amino acids. V lost 3 bases, J lost 2 bases, and 5 bases lay in between. The CDR3 region has the DNA TGCGCCAGCAGCTGGGACAACACTGAAGCTTTCTTT. It yields the protein CASSWDNTEAFF.

The chain employs TRBV4-1 and TRBJ1-5, with TRBD1 as a possible D gene (5 bases). The germline gives CDR1 MGHRA, CDR2 YSYEKL. The CDR3 is made up of 17 amino acids. V shed 2 bases and J shed 2 bases, with 16 bases lying between them. CDR3 coding DNA: TGCGCCAGCAGCCAACCCCCGGGGGGTTCGGGCAATCAGCCCCAGCATTTT. Encoded protein: CASSQPPGGSGNQPQHF.

This chain uses TRBV6-5 with TRBJ2-3; TRBD1 agrees at 10 bases. The CDR3 has 13 residues. Trimming at V came to 7 bases and at J to 13 bases, leaving 11 bases not matched to a gene. Germline lookup yields CDR1 MNHEY and CDR2 SVGAGI. The CDR3 here is CASKGQGGPSEYF. The CDR3 DNA is TGTGCCAGCAAAGGACAGGGGGGCCCCTCTGAGTATTTT.

A word on this clone: The sample contains more than one DNA sequence encoding this CDR3. The chain joins TRBV9 to TRBJ2-1; D is uncertain. Trimming took 0 bases from V and 4 from J, leaving 2 bases between them. The CDR3 sequence is 12 residues long. In germline, CDR1 is SGDLS, CDR2 YYNGEE. The CDR3: CASSVGYNEQFF. The CDR3 nucleotides are TGTGCCAGCAGCGTAGGATACAATGAGCAGTTCTTC.

The CDR3 region is CASSHMVRYTEAFF. The DNA of the CDR3 is TGTGCCAGCAGCCATATGGTTAGATACACTGAAGCTTTCTTT. The chain couples TRBV14 to TRBJ1-1, with no clear D. The CDR3 length is 14 residues. In germline, CDR1 is SGHDN, CDR2 FVKESK. Trimming removed 3 bases at V and 3 bases at J, with 11 bases between.

This chain joins TRBV6-1 and TRBJ2-6; D may correspond to TRBD1 or TRBD2 (5 bases each). The CDR3 covers 15 residues. Looked up from germline, CDR1 is MNHNS and CDR2 is SASEGT. V was cut by 1 base and J by 2 bases, with 6 bases left in between. As DNA, the CDR3 is TGTGCCAGCAGTGAAGTGGGGGCTGGGGCCAACGTCCTGACTTTC. Translating gives CASSEVGAGANVLTF.

This clone was seen a single time. DNA for the CDR3: TGTGCCAGCACCCCGATGGGGGCACCTAACTATGGCTACACCTTC. Translated: CASTPMGAPNYGYTF. This chain joins TRBV27 and TRBJ1-2; perhaps TRBD1 as D (6 bases). CDR3 size: 15 residues. Germline CDR1 and CDR2: MNHEY and SMNVEV (reference sequence). V gave up 7 bases and J gave up 0 bases, with 15 bases separating them.

The rearrangement uses TRBV19 and TRBJ2-3, with a tentative D call TRBD1 (5 bases). CDR3 length: 14 residues. The germline V gene has CDR1 LNHDA and CDR2 SQIVND (reference sequence). The germline V and J ends were trimmed by 5 bases and 1 base, with 10 bases remaining between them. The CDR3 bases are TGTGCCAGTAGTGCCCTACAGGGCACAGATACGCAGTATTTT. Protein product: CASSALQGTDTQYF.

The chain employs TRBV6-1 and TRBJ1-5; TRBD1 might be the D (5 bases). CDR1 and CDR2 from the germline V gene are MNHNS and SASEGT. The CDR3 loop spans 15 amino acids. Between the trimmed V and J ends, which lost 9 bases and 2 bases, there was a span of 17 bases. The CDR3 DNA follows: TGTGCCAGTCGGGACGGTAGTGCGGGCAATCAGCCCCAGCATTTT. It is translated as CASRDGSAGNQPQHF.

The chain has TRBV4-1 and TRBJ2-7; 8 positions agree with TRBD2. The length of the CDR3 is 13 residues. V gave up 3 bases and J gave up 2 bases; unmatched junction bases: 0. Germline CDR1 reads MGHRA; CDR2 reads YSYEKL. The CDR3 region is CASSQREAYEQYF. The CDR3 bases are TGCGCCAGCAGCCAGCGGGAGGCCTACGAGCAGTACTTC.

This chain uses TRBV5-1 with TRBJ2-5; D not certain. Germline CDR1 is SGHRS and CDR2 is YFSETQ. The V end lost 0 bases, the J end lost 5 bases, and 8 bases lay between the germline ends. The CDR3 runs to 13 residues. CDR3 amino acids: CASSLALSETQYF. The CDR3 region has the DNA TGCGCCAGCAGCTTGGCCTTATCCGAGACCCAGTACTTC. Using reference TRBV5-1 and TRBJ2-5 for the parts outside the CDR3, the full variable domain is KAGVTQTPRYLIKTRGQQVTLSCSPISGHRSVSWYQQTPGQGLQFLFEYFSETQRNKGNFPGRFSGRQFSNSRSEMNVSTLELGDSALYLCASSLALSETQYFGPGTRLLVL.

V and J are TRBV27 and TRBJ1-4; 12 bases map to TRBD1. The CDR3 covers 19 residues. V trimming: 4 bases; J trimming: 1 base; junction bases outside the gene matches: 10. Germline CDR1 MNHEY, CDR2 SMNVEV (reference sequence). The DNA for the CDR3 is TGTGCCAGCAGTTCCGCGGGACAGGGGGCGCGAGGAACTAATGAAAAACTGTTTTTT. Protein: CASSSAGQGARGTNEKLFF. The full variable domain, in which reference TRBV27 and TRBJ1-4 provide the parts outside the CDR3, is EAQVTQNPRYLITVTGKKLTVTCSQNMNHEYMSWYRQDPGLGLRQIYYSMNVEVTDKGDVPEGYKVSRKEKRNFPLILESPSPNQTSLYFCASSSAGQGARGTNEKLFFGSGTQLSVL.

The chain employs TRBV5-1 and TRBJ2-6; D ambiguous. This CDR3 contains 17 residues. Germline V gene sequence: CDR1 SGHRS, CDR2 YFSETQ. V was trimmed by 1 base and J by 0 bases, leaving 11 bases between them. CDR3 nucleotides: TGCGCCAGCAGCTTGCCCCTCGGGTTCTCTGGGGCCAACGTCCTGACTTTC. This encodes CASSLPLGFSGANVLTF.

This chain joins TRBV5-6 and TRBJ2-7, with D hard to call. Trimming removed 0 bases from V and 2 bases from J, with 12 bases in between. Looked up from germline, CDR1 is SGHDT and CDR2 is YYEEEE. The length of the CDR3 is 15 residues. DNA for the CDR3: TGTGCCAGCAGCTTGGGAGTCGACGGCGCCTACGAGCAGTACTTC. This sequence encodes CASSLGVDGAYEQYF.

This chain connects TRBV5-1 to TRBJ2-3; TRBD1 agrees at 7 bases. The ends lost 5 bases at V and 2 bases at J; junction bases unmatched: 5. The length of the CDR3 is 14 residues. Germline V lookup: CDR1 SGHRS, CDR2 YFSETQ. The CDR3: CASSLGQTTDTQYF. CDR3 DNA sequence: TGCGCCAGCAGTCTGGGACAGACCACAGATACGCAGTATTTT. The full variable domain, completed using reference TRBV5-1 and TRBJ2-3, is KAGVTQTPRYLIKTRGQQVTLSCSPISGHRSVSWYQQTPGQGLQFLFEYFSETQRNKGNFPGRFSGRQFSNSRSEMNVSTLELGDSALYLCASSLGQTTDTQYFGPGTRLTVL.

This chain uses TRBV19 with TRBJ1-5, with TRBD1 matching over 10 bases. Germline V gives CDR1 LNHDA, CDR2 SQIVND (reference sequence). The CDR3 length is 15 residues. With V trimmed by 4 bases and J by 6 bases, 6 bases remained unmatched. The CDR3, as DNA: TGTGCCAGTAGTACCAAGACAGGGGGCAGTCAGCCCCAGCATTTT. The encoded protein is CASSTKTGGSQPQHF.

The rearrangement joins TRBV9 to TRBJ2-2; 9 bases align to TRBD1. The CDR3 is made up of 17 amino acids. Trimming took 0 bases from V and 6 from J; bases not matched to a gene: 9. Germline CDR1 SGDLS, CDR2 YYNGEE. In DNA form, the CDR3 reads TGTGCCAGCAGCGTAGAATGGGGACAGGGTAAGCCCGGGGAGCTGTTTTTT. Residues: CASSVEWGQGKPGELFF.

The rearrangement uses TRBV10-3 and TRBJ1-3; D remains ambiguous. V gave up 3 bases and J gave up 4 bases, with 4 bases separating them. Per germline, CDR1 ENHRY and CDR2 SYGVKD. CDR3 length: 12 residues. DNA for the CDR3: TGTGCCATCAGTGAAAGGGGAAACACCATATATTTT. Translating gives CAISERGNTIYF.

The V gene is TRBV9, the J gene TRBJ2-1; 11 bases align to TRBD2. V lost 3 bases, J lost 8 bases, and 7 bases stayed unmatched. Germline assignment: CDR1 SGDLS and CDR2 YYNGEE. The CDR3 totals 15 residues. The CDR3 protein is CASSDGLAGFDEQFF. The CDR3 coding sequence is TGTGCCAGCAGCGATGGACTAGCGGGTTTCGATGAGCAGTTCTTC.

This clone ranks as medium-sized. This rearrangement joins TRBV14 to TRBJ2-7, with 7 bases identical to TRBD1. Germline V gene data show CDR1 as SGHDN and CDR2 as FVKESK. The CDR3 consists of 14 residues. J gave up 6 bases and V 4 bases, and 9 bases lay outside the gene matches. The CDR3 is CASSLQTGIGEQYF. CDR3 bases: TGTGCCAGCAGCCTACAGACAGGGATCGGCGAGCAGTACTTC.

The chain employs TRBV19 and TRBJ2-2; D unresolved. Germline V CDR1 and CDR2: LNHDA, SQIVND (reference sequence). The CDR3 consists of 15 residues. The V gene lost 1 base and the J gene lost 2 bases, with 8 bases spanning the gap. The CDR3 is CASSIASTNTGELFF. The CDR3 bases are TGTGCCAGTAGTATAGCAAGCACCAACACCGGGGAGCTGTTTTTT.

The chain employs TRBV18 and TRBJ2-3; D remains unclear. Germline loops: CDR1 KGHSH, CDR2 LQKENI. Trimming shortened V by 3 bases and J by 4 bases, and 8 bases separated the two germline ends. This CDR3 region has 13 residues. CDR3 DNA: TGTGCCAGCTCACCCCGCACAGCAGATACGCAGTATTTT. Its protein product is CASSPRTADTQYF.

The rearrangement links TRBV5-4 to TRBJ2-6; D is unresolved. CDR1 and CDR2 from the germline V gene are SGHNT and YYREEE (reference sequence). Trimming took off 6 bases at V and 1 base at J, with 14 bases between the two ends. CDR3 size: 16 residues. The CDR3 is CASTQTGLSGANVLTF. Written as DNA, the CDR3 is TGTGCCAGCACCCAGACCGGCCTTTCTGGGGCCAACGTCCTGACTTTC.

The chain combines TRBV19 with TRBJ2-4, with D unresolved. CDR1 and CDR2 (germline): LNHDA, SQIVND (reference sequence). Trimming left V 11 bases short and J 12 bases short, with 14 bases between. The CDR3 consists of 10 residues. The CDR3 here is CAVGGPTQYF. The DNA for the CDR3 is TGTGCCGTGGGTGGTCCAACTCAGTACTTC.

The genes are TRBV19 and TRBJ2-7, with D tentatively TRBD2 (6 bases). The CDR3 loop spans 14 amino acids. V gave up 6 bases and J gave up 3 bases, with 15 bases separating them. Germline CDR1 reads LNHDA; CDR2 reads SQIVND (reference sequence). DNA of the CDR3: TGTGCCAGTAGAGGAGAGGCTAGCGTCTACGAGCAGTACTTC. Translation gives CASRGEASVYEQYF.